This T cell receptor (beta chain) was captured by sequencing in a study of metastatic and nonmetastatic thyroid tumors. In the study overall: A comparison of repertoires was made across blood and tumor or nodule tissue from malignant and benign thyroid patients. Overall study findings and caveats: As reported, TCR beta diversity in blood and tumor was significantly higher in malignant thyroid tumors than in benign nodules.

Thyroid surgery took place with no prior treatment in any patient. This CDR3 comprises 12 residues. Germline V lookup: CDR1 SGHVS, CDR2 FNYEAQ. V lost 1 base and J lost 7, with 8 bases in between. Concerning this clone itself: The antigen is not known.

Authors' processing steps: The study took CDR3 differences across clinicopathological groups and made a distant-metastasis classifier for papillary thyroid cancer from them. TCRdb re-processed the PCR reads through MiXCR. The authors' filters were not applied to this entry. The profile shows approximately 34,000 clones, about 20% of them singletons. Sequenced sample: blood. The J gene is TRBJ2-7, the V gene TRBV7-6, with D unresolved. This TCR was sampled from a female donor with papillary thyroid cancer or a benign thyroid nodule (not recorded which). Some clones in this sample may be carry-over from other donors' samples. Here the CDR3 DNA reads TGTGCCAGCAGCTTAGTTCTTGGGGAGCAGTACTTC. Protein: CASSLVLGEQYF.